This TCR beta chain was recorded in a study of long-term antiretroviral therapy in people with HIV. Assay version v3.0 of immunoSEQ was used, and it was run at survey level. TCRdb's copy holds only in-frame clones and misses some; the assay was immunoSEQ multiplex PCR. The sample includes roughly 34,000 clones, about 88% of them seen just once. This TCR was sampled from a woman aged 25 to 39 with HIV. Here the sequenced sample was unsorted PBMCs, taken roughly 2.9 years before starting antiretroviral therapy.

Written as DNA, the CDR3 is TGTGCCAGCAGCTTAGGCGGTAGCGGGGGAGGGGGGGCCCAGTACTTC. Translation: CASSLGGSGGGGAQYF. The chain employs TRBV7-2 and TRBJ2-5, with TRBD2 matching over 9 bases. With 1 base clipped from V and 9 bases from J, the junction kept 12 bases outside the gene matches. Germline V CDR1 and CDR2: SGHTA, FQGNSA. The CDR3 runs to 16 residues.